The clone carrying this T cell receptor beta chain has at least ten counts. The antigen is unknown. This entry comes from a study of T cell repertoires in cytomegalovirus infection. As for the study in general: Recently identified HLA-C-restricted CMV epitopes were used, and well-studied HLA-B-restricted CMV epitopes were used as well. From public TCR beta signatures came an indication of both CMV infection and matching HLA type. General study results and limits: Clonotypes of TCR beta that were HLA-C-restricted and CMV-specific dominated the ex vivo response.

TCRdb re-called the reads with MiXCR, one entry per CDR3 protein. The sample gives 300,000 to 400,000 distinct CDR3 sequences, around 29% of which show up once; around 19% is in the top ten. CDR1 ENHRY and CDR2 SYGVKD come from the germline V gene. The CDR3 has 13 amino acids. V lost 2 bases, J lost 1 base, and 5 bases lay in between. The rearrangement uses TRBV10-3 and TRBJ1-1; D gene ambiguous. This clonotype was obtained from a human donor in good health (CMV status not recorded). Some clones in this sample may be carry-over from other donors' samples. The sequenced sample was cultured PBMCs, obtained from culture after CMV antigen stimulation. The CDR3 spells CAISEGENTEAFF. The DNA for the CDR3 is TGTGCCATCAGTGAGGGGGAGAACACTGAAGCTTTCTTT.